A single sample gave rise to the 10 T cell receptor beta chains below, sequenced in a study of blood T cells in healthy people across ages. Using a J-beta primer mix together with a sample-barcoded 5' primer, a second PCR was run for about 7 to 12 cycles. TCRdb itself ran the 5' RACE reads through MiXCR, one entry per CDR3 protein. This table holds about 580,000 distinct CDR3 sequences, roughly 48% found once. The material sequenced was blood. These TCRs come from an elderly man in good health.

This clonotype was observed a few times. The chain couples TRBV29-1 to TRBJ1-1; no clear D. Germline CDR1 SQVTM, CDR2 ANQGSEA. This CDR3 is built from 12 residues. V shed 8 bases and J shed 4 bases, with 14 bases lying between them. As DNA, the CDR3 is TGCAGCCCATCCCGGGGAGGCACTGAAGCTTTCTTT. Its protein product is CSPSRGGTEAFF.

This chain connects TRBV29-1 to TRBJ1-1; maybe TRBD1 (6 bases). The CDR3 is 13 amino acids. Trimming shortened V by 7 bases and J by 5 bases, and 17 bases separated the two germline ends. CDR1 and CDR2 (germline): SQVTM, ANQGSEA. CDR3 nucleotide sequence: TGCAGCGCCATAGGGGGATCTGGTACTGAAGCTTTCTTT. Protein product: CSAIGGSGTEAFF.

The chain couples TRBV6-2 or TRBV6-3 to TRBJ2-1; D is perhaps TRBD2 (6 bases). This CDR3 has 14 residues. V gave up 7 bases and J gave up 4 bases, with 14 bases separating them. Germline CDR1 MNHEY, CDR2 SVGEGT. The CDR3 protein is CASNPTGLYNEQFF. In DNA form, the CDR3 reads TGTGCCAGCAATCCCACCGGACTATACAATGAGCAGTTCTTC.

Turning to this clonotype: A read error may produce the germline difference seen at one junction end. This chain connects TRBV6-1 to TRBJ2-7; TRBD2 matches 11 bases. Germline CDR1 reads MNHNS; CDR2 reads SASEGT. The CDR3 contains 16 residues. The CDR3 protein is CASSEALAGGSHEQYF. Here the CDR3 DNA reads TGTGCCAGCAGTGAAGCCCTAGCGGGAGGCTCCCACGAGCAGTACTTC.

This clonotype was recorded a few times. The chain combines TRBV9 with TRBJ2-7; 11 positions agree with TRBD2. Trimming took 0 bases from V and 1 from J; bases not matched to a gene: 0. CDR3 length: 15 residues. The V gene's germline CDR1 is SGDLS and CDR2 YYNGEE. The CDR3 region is CASSVGLAGSYEQYF. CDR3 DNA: TGTGCCAGCAGCGTAGGACTAGCGGGATCCTACGAGCAGTACTTC.

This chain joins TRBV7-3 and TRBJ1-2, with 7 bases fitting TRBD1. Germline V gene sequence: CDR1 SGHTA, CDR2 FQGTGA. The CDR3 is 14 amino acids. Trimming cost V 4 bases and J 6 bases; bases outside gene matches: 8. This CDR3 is CASSSTRGGDGYTF. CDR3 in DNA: TGTGCCAGCAGCTCGACCAGGGGGGGGGATGGCTACACCTTC.

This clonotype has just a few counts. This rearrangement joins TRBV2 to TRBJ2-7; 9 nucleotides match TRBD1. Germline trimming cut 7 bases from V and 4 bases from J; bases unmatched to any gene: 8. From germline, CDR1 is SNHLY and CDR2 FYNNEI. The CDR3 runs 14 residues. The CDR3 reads CASIIRDRAYEQYF. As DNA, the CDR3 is TGTGCCAGCATCATCCGGGACAGGGCGTACGAGCAGTACTTC.

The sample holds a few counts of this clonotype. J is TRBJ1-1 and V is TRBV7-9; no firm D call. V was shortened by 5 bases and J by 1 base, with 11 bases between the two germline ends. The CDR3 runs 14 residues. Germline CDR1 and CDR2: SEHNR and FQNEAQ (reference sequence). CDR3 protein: CASSASLANTEAFF. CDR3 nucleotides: TGTGCCAGCAGCGCAAGTCTGGCGAACACTGAAGCTTTCTTT. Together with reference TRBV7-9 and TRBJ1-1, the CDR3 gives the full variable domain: DTGVSQNPRHKITKRGQNVTFRCDPISEHNRLYWYRQTLGQGPEFLTYFQNEAQLEKSRLLSDRFSAERPKGSFSTLEIQRTEQGDSAMYLCASSASLANTEAFFGQGTRLTVV.

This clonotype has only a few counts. The CDR3 region is CAISELYEQYF. CDR3 DNA sequence: TGTGCCATCAGTGAACTGTACGAGCAGTACTTC. The chain couples TRBV10-3 to TRBJ2-7, with D unclear. V lost 3 bases to trimming and J lost 4 bases, with 4 bases between them. Germline V gene lookup returns CDR1 ENHRY and CDR2 SYGVKD. The CDR3 contains 11 residues.

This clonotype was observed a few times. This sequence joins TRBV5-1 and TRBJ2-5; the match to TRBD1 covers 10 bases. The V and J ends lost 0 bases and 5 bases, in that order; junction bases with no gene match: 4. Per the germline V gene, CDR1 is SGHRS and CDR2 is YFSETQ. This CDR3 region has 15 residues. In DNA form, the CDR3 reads TGCGCCAGCAGCTTGGCCGACAGGGGGCGTGAGACCCAGTACTTC. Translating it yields CASSLADRGRETQYF.